The sequence of this T cell receptor (beta chain) was determined in a study of graft-versus-host responses after intestinal transplantation. Findings of the study overall: Detected in recipient marrow were GvH clones, some of which were first observed in ileum or blood. When patients had graft-donor T cell macrochimerism, their allografts held high graft-versus-host to host-versus-graft clonal ratios.

The CDR3 sequence is 15 residues long. Germline loops: CDR1 GTSNPN, CDR2 SVGIG (reference sequence). V gave up 2 bases and J gave up 0 bases, with 11 bases separating them. Only in-frame clones appear in the TCRdb table, and some are missing; sequencing was by immunoSEQ multiplex PCR. The table has over 60,000 clones, approximately 92% seen once. In the case of this clone: Its antigen remains unidentified.

The clonotype was recovered from a human patient who received an intestinal transplant, so some T cells may come from the graft donor. The genes are TRBV30 and TRBJ1-3; no reliable D call. This sample comprised bone marrow, obtained around 730 days after intestinal transplantation. Written as DNA, the CDR3 is TGTGCCTGGAGTCACTTCTTGGTCTCTGGAAACACCATATATTTT. Translated: CAWSHFLVSGNTIYF.